The TCR beta chain under discussion was sequenced for a study of blood T cell repertoires in COVID-19. As for the study in general: Acute-phase and convalescent COVID-19 samples originated in the United States, Italy and Spain.

Germline V gene data show CDR1 as LNHDA and CDR2 as SQIVND (reference sequence). This CDR3 is built from 15 residues. J gave up 0 bases and V 6 bases, and 6 bases lay outside the gene matches. Profiled with immunoSEQ multiplex PCR; TCRdb holds only in-frame clones, not every one. There are over 200,000 clones in the sample; approximately 88% occur only once, and around 3.8% lies in the top ten. Sequencing was performed on PBMCs or T cells enriched from blood (not recorded which). This chain connects TRBV19 to TRBJ2-7, with 9 bases fitting TRBD2. The source is a woman aged 25-40 years who had been exposed to COVID-19. CDR3 nucleotides: TGTGCCAGTAGCACTACTAGCGGGTTCTCCTACGAGCAGTACTTC. Its translation: CASSTTSGFSYEQYF.